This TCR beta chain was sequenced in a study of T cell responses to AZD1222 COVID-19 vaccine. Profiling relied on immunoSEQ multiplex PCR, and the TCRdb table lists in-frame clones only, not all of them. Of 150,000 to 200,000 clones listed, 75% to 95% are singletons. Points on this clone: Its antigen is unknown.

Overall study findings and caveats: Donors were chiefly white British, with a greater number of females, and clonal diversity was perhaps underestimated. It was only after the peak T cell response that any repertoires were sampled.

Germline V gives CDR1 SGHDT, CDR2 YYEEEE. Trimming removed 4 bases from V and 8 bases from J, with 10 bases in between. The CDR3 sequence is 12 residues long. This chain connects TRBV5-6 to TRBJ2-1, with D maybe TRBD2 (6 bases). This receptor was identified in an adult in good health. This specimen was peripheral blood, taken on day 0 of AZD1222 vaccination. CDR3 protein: CASSLGGDEQFF. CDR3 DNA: TGTGCCAGCAGCCTGGGGGGTGATGAGCAGTTCTTC.